This T cell receptor (beta chain) comes out of a study of blood T cell repertoires in COVID-19. Study at large: PBMCs, B-cell-depleted T cells, or T cells were the source of the cDNA or gDNA that made up the material.

This CDR3 region has 18 residues. Germline lookup yields CDR1 SGHNT and CDR2 YENEEA. V was pared by 0 bases and J by 4 bases, with 12 bases of the junction left unmatched. Source study methods: Nucleated cell counts were estimated from reference gene primer amplification. Only in-frame clones appear in the TCRdb table, and some are missing; sequencing was by immunoSEQ multiplex PCR. D and trimming were read from the DNA, whereas the V and J calls and clone size are those reported in that table. Found here are roughly 200,000 clones, approximately 83% of them singletons; the top ten hold less than 2%.

The chain carries TRBV11-3 and TRBJ2-5; 9 nucleotides line up with TRBD2. Source material: peripheral blood. The sequence derives from a human donor in a cohort sampled during active COVID-19. The CDR3 protein is CASSLEYSLAGEGETQYF. The DNA for the CDR3 is TGTGCCAGCAGCTTAGAGTATTCTTTAGCGGGGGAAGGAGAGACCCAGTACTTC.